This entry lists 20 T cell receptor beta chains sequenced from one sample in a study of identical twins. TCRdb ran MiXCR on the 5' RACE reads and lists one entry per CDR3 protein. This table holds a few hundred thousand distinct CDR3 sequences, about 18% found once. Sequencing used naive T cells sorted from blood. Receptors originate from a man aged 45 to 65 in good health.

The table lists this clonotype with many counts. The chain has TRBV4-2 and TRBJ2-1; D gene uncertain. This CDR3 spans 17 amino acids. From germline, CDR1 is LGHNA and CDR2 YNFKEQ. V lost 1 base and J lost 2, with 15 bases in between. Written as DNA, the CDR3 is TGTGCCAGCAGCCAAGTGGACCGAACATTGACCTACAATGAGCAGTTCTTC. Translation: CASSQVDRTLTYNEQFF.

The J gene is TRBJ2-3, the V gene TRBV20-1; TRBD1 aligns across 7 bases. With V trimmed by 6 bases and J by 0 bases, 9 bases remained unmatched. The CDR3 has 15 residues. Germline values: CDR1 DFQATT, CDR2 SNEGSKA (reference sequence). The CDR3 region has the DNA TGCAGTGCCACTACCGGGACAGCTAGCACAGATACGCAGTATTTT. Residues: CSATTGTASTDTQYF.

The V call is TRBV3-1, the J call TRBJ2-2; D perhaps matches TRBD2 (5 bases). CDR1 is LGHDT and CDR2 is YNNKEL in the germline V gene (reference sequence). Between the trimmed V and J ends, which lost 4 bases and 6 bases, there was a span of 9 bases. This CDR3 comprises 13 residues. CDR3 sequence (DNA): TGTGCCAGCAGCCGAATGGAGGCCGGGGAGCTGTTTTTT. This sequence encodes CASSRMEAGELFF.

The V and J genes are TRBV5-6 and TRBJ2-7, with D maybe TRBD2 (7 bases). Germline V gene data show CDR1 as SGHDT and CDR2 as YYEEEE. V lost 0 bases and J 3 bases, leaving 13 bases between the germline ends. The CDR3 is made up of 15 amino acids. The CDR3 is CASSLGRGGRYEQYF. The CDR3 DNA sequence: TGTGCCAGCAGCTTGGGGAGGGGGGGACGCTACGAGCAGTACTTC.

This clonotype was seen ten or more times. The gene calls are TRBV5-6 and TRBJ2-7; 7 positions agree with TRBD1. This CDR3 contains 14 residues. The junction had 6 bases not matched to a gene; V was cut back by 3 bases and J by 3 bases. The V gene's germline CDR1 is SGHDT and CDR2 YYEEEE. The CDR3 nucleotides are TGTGCCAGCAGCTGGGGGACAGAAAACTACGAGCAGTACTTC. This sequence encodes CASSWGTENYEQYF.

The CDR3 region has the DNA TGCGCCAGCAGCCCCTATTCTTCGGGAGGGGCTGAGACCCAGTACTTC. Its translation is CASSPYSSGGAETQYF. The V call is TRBV4-1, the J call TRBJ2-5; the match to TRBD2 covers 8 bases. V lost 4 bases to trimming and J lost 5 bases; unmatched junction nucleotides: 12. Germline V gene data show CDR1 as MGHRA and CDR2 as YSYEKL. The CDR3 is 16 residues long.

This clonotype was counted many times. This sequence joins TRBV5-1 and TRBJ2-1; 7 nucleotides agree with TRBD2. The V and J ends lost 0 bases and 3 bases, in that order; junction bases with no gene match: 3. The CDR3 extends over 15 amino acids. Germline loops: CDR1 SGHRS, CDR2 YFSETQ. In nucleotides, the CDR3 is TGCGCCAGCAGCTTGGCTTCTAGCGGCTACAATGAGCAGTTCTTC. Encoded protein: CASSLASSGYNEQFF.

This clonotype was counted ten times or more. Here the CDR3 reads CSAISGLYGYTF. CDR3 coding DNA: TGCAGTGCTATTTCGGGGCTCTATGGCTACACCTTC. The chain employs TRBV20-1 and TRBJ1-2; D might be TRBD1 (5 bases). CDR1 is DFQATT, CDR2 SNEGSKA, per germline (reference sequence). V was trimmed by 4 bases and J by 4 bases, leaving 10 bases between them. The CDR3 runs to 12 residues.

This clonotype was seen many times. DNA for the CDR3: TGCGCCAGCAGCTTAACAGGGGGCACGTACCAAGAGACCCAGTACTTC. Translation: CASSLTGGTYQETQYF. V is TRBV5-1 and J is TRBJ2-5, with 9 bases aligning to TRBD1. J lost 0 bases, V lost 2 bases, and 5 bases had no gene match. The length of the CDR3 is 16 residues. Germline V gives CDR1 SGHRS, CDR2 YFSETQ.

This clonotype has a count of ten or more. The chain uses TRBV5-1 and TRBJ2-1; 14 bases are shared with TRBD2. Germline CDR1 and CDR2: SGHRS and YFSETQ. The CDR3 contains 19 residues. Trimming at V came to 5 bases and at J to 6 bases, leaving 16 bases not matched to a gene. The CDR3 coding sequence is TGCGCCAGCAGTCCCGGGACTAGCGGGAGTTTGAGAGTAAGCAATGAGCAGTTCTTC. Residues: CASSPGTSGSLRVSNEQFF.

The table lists this clonotype with a few counts. The chain is built from TRBV20-1 and TRBJ2-4; D may be TRBD1 (6 bases). Per the germline V gene, CDR1 is DFQATT and CDR2 is SNEGSKA (reference sequence). V shed 6 bases and J shed 7 bases, with 19 bases lying between them. The CDR3 is made up of 14 amino acids. The CDR3 region has the DNA TGCAGTGCCCTAAGCTTGGGGGCTGATAACATTCAGTACTTC. It translates to CSALSLGADNIQYF.

This chain connects TRBV7-7 to TRBJ2-1, with D unclear. Between the trimmed V and J ends, which lost 2 bases and 6 bases, there was a span of 11 bases. CDR1 and CDR2 (germline): SSHAT, FNYEAQ (reference sequence). The CDR3 totals 14 residues. The CDR3 protein is CASSLSGWGNEQFF. CDR3 bases: TGTGCCAGCAGCTTATCCGGATGGGGCAATGAGCAGTTCTTC. The full variable domain, its missing parts supplied by reference TRBV7-7 and TRBJ2-1, is GAGVSQSPRYKVTKRGQDVTLRCDPISSHATLYWYQQALGQGPEFLTYFNYEAQPDKSGLPSDRFSAERPEGSISTLTIQRTEQRDSAMYRCASSLSGWGNEQFFGPGTRLTVL.

V usage is TRBV20-1 and J usage is TRBJ2-5; TRBD2 agrees at 8 bases. From germline, CDR1 is DFQATT and CDR2 SNEGSKA (reference sequence). The CDR3 covers 18 residues. Germline trimming cut 5 bases from V and 9 bases from J; bases unmatched to any gene: 26. Written as DNA, the CDR3 is TGCAGTGCTTTGTTTACGGGAAAAGGGATGGCTAGCGGGCGACCCCAGTACTTC. Encoded protein: CSALFTGKGMASGRPQYF.

Many counts were recorded for this clonotype. The chain carries TRBV7-3 and TRBJ2-3; D might be TRBD2 (6 bases). The CDR3 loop spans 14 amino acids. The V end was cut by 5 bases, the J end by 4 bases, with 13 bases between. The germline V gene encodes CDR1 SGHTA and CDR2 FQGTGA. The CDR3 loop reads CASSQGRPPDTQYF. DNA of the CDR3: TGTGCCAGCAGCCAAGGGAGGCCCCCAGATACGCAGTATTTT.

This clonotype was found a few times. This chain connects TRBV15 to TRBJ2-1; tentatively, D is TRBD1 (6 bases). The CDR3 is made up of 14 amino acids. Looked up from germline, CDR1 is LNHNV and CDR2 is YYDKDF (reference sequence). The germline V and J ends were trimmed by 0 bases and 8 bases, with 11 bases remaining between them. The CDR3 nucleotides read TGTGCCACCAGCAGAGAGCAGGGGATCGATGAGCAGTTCTTC. It yields the protein CATSREQGIDEQFF. Full variable domain (missing parts from reference TRBV15 and TRBJ2-1): DAMVIQNPRYQVTQFGKPVTLSCSQTLNHNVMYWYQQKSSQAPKLLFHYYDKDFNNEADTPDNFQSRRPNTSFCFLDIRSPGLGDTAMYLCATSREQGIDEQFFGPGTRLTVL.

The table lists this clonotype with a few counts. The CDR3 nucleotides read TGTGCCAGCAGCTTGGGGTATAGAGCAGATACGCAGTATTTT. Protein sequence: CASSLGYRADTQYF. This chain links TRBV7-3 with TRBJ2-3; no definite D call. The germline V and J ends were trimmed by 3 bases and 4 bases, with 11 bases remaining between them. The V gene's germline CDR1 is SGHTA and CDR2 FQGTGA. The CDR3 extends over 14 amino acids.

CDR3: CASSLGAHRYF. The CDR3 nucleotides read TGTGCCAGCAGCTTGGGGGCCCACAGGTACTTC. This rearrangement joins TRBV5-8 to TRBJ2-7; D remains ambiguous. Deletions cut 0 bases from V and 12 bases from J, with 10 bases between. The CDR3 has 11 amino acids. Germline V gives CDR1 SGHTS, CDR2 YDEGEE.

The chain links TRBV27 to TRBJ2-1; D is perhaps TRBD1 or TRBD2 (5 bases each). V lost 4 bases to trimming and J lost 6 bases, with 22 bases between them. This CDR3 is built from 17 residues. Germline V lookup: CDR1 MNHEY, CDR2 SMNVEV (reference sequence). The CDR3 reads CASSSSVFGGRGNEQFF. The CDR3 DNA is TGTGCCAGCAGTTCCTCCGTTTTTGGGGGAAGAGGCAATGAGCAGTTCTTC.

This sequence joins TRBV7-6 and TRBJ2-1; no reliable D call. V was cut by 4 bases and J by 9 bases, with 19 bases left in between. Germline V gene data show CDR1 as SGHVS and CDR2 as FNYEAQ. This CDR3 spans 15 amino acids. CDR3 nucleotide sequence: TGTGCCAGCAGCTCAAACCCCGGAACTACCACTGAGCAGTTCTTC. Translation gives CASSSNPGTTTEQFF.

This clonotype was counted only a few times. J is TRBJ2-1 and V is TRBV4-3; perhaps TRBD2 as D (5 bases). The V end was cut by 3 bases, the J end by 6 bases, with 15 bases between. CDR1 is LGHNA, CDR2 YSLEER, per germline. The CDR3 length is 15 residues. For the CDR3, the DNA is TGCGCCAGCAGCCACGGCCGGGCCCTAGCCAATGAGCAGTTCTTC. Its translation is CASSHGRALANEQFF.